This T cell receptor beta chain derives from a study of early T cells in non-severe SARS-CoV-2 infection. Background on the study: Sequencing was performed on bulk RNA from unsorted whole blood, leaving chains unpaired. Study outcomes and limitations: Matching against VDJdb likely underestimated virus-specific expansions, favoring anti-spike CD8.

This clonotype was picked up many times. Its target is unknown. The protocol attached unique molecular identifiers to individual cDNA molecules. TCRdb used MiXCR to reprocess the 5' RACE reads, holding one entry per CDR3 protein. This repertoire shows 45,000 to 50,000 distinct CDR3 sequences, roughly 6.5% found once; its top ten account for about 2.8%. Germline-derived CDR1 and CDR2 are SQVTM and ANQGSEA. The J segment lost 6 bases and the V segment lost 2 bases, leaving 8 bases of the junction unmatched. The CDR3 length is 16 residues. Here the sequenced sample was whole blood, taken at baseline. V and J are TRBV29-1 and TRBJ2-3, with TRBD2 identical over 13 bases. The source is an adult who was a healthcare worker with PCR-confirmed SARS-CoV-2 infection or an uninfected control (not recorded which). CDR3 region: CSVEIRLAGGRDTQYF. The CDR3 region has the DNA TGCAGCGTTGAAATAAGACTAGCGGGGGGACGTGATACGCAGTATTTT.